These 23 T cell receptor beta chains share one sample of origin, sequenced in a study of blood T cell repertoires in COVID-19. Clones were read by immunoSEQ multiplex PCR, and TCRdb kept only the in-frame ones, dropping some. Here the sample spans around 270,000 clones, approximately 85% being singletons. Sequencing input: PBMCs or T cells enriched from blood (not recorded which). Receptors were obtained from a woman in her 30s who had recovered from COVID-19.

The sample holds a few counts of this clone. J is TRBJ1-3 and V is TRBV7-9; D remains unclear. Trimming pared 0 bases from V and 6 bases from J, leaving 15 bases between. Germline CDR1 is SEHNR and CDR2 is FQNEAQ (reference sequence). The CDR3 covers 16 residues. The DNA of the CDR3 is TGTGCCAGCAGCTTAGCCCCATCCCAGGAGGAAAACACCATATATTTT. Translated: CASSLAPSQEENTIYF.

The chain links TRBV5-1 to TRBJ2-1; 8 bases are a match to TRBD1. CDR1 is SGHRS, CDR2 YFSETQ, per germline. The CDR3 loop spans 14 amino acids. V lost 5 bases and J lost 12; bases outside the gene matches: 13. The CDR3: CASRSGQEDFRQFF. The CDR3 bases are TGCGCCAGCAGGTCGGGACAGGAGGATTTTCGGCAGTTCTTC.

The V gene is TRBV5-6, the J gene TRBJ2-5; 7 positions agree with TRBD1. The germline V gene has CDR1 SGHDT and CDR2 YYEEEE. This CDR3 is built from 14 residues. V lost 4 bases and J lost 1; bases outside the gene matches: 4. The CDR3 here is CASSQGQPQETQYF. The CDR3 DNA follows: TGTGCCAGCAGCCAGGGACAGCCCCAAGAGACCCAGTACTTC.

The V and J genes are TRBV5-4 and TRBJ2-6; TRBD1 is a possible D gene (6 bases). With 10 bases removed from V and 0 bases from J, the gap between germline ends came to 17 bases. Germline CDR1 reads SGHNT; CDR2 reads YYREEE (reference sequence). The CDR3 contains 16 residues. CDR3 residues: CACQSGHFSGANVLTF. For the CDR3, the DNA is TGTGCCTGCCAATCGGGACACTTCTCTGGGGCCAACGTCCTGACTTTC.

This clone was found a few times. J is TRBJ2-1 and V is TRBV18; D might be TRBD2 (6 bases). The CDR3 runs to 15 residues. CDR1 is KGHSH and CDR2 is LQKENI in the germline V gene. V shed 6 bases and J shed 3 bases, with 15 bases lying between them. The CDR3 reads CASSHGTPLYNEQFF. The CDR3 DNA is TGTGCCAGCTCCCACGGGACTCCGCTCTACAATGAGCAGTTCTTC.

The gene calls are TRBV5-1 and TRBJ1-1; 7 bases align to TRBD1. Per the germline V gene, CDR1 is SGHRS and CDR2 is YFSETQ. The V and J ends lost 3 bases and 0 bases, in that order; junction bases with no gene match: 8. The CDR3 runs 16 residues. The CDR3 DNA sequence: TGCGCCAGCAGCTCGGGACAGCCGAGTATGAACACTGAAGCTTTCTTT. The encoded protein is CASSSGQPSMNTEAFF.

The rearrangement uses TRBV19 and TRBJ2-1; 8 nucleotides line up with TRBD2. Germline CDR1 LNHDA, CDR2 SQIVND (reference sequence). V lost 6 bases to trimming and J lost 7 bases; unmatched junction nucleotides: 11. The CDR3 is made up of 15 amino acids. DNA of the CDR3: TGTGCCAGTAGCCAACTAGCGGTCTCGGGGAATGAGCAGTTCTTC. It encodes CASSQLAVSGNEQFF.

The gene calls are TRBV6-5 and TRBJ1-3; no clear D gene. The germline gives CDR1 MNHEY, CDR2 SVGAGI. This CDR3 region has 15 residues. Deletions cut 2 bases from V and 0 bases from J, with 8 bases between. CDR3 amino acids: CASSYGANSGNTIYF. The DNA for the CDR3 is TGTGCCAGCAGTTACGGAGCCAACTCTGGAAACACCATATATTTT.

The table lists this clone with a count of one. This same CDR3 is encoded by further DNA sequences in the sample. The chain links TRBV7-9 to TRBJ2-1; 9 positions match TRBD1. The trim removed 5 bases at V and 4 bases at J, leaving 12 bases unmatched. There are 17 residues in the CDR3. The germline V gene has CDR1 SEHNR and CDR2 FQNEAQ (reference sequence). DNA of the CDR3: TGTGCCAGCAGCCGGACAGGGGCCCAAGCGCCGTACAATGAGCAGTTCTTC. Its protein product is CASSRTGAQAPYNEQFF.

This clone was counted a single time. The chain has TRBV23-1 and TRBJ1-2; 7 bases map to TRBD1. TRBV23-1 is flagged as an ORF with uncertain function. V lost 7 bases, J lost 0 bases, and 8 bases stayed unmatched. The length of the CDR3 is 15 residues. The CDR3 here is CASIPAGGTNYGYTF. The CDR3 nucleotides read TGCGCCAGCATACCAGCAGGGGGAACTAACTATGGCTACACCTTC.

Here the CDR3 reads CASSQVLAGAEGFAKNIQYF. As DNA, the CDR3 is TGTGCCAGCAGCCAAGTGTTGGCAGGGGCAGAAGGATTCGCCAAAAACATTCAGTACTTC. V is TRBV14 and J is TRBJ2-4, with D possibly being TRBD1 (6 bases). The V gene lost 1 base and the J gene lost 1 base, with 23 bases spanning the gap. There are 20 residues in the CDR3. Germline CDR1 and CDR2: SGHDN and FVKESK.

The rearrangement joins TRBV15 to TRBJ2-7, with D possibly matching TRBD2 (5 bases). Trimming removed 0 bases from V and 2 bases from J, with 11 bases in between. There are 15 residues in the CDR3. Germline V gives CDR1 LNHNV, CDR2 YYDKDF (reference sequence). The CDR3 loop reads CATSRDPGVAYEQYF. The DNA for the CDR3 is TGTGCCACCAGCAGAGATCCCGGGGTTGCCTACGAGCAGTACTTC.

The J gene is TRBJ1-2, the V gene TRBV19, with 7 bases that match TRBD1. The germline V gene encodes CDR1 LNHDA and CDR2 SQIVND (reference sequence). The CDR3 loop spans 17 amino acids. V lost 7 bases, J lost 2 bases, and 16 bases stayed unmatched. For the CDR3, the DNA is TGTGCCAGTAAACGGTCGACCCCACGACAGGGAAACTATGGCTACACCTTC. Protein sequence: CASKRSTPRQGNYGYTF.

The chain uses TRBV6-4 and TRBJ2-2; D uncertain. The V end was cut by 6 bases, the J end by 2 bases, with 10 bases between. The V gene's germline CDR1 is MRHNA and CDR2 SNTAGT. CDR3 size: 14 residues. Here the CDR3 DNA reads TGTGCCAGCAGGCCCCAGATTAACACCGGGGAGCTGTTTTTT. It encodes CASRPQINTGELFF.

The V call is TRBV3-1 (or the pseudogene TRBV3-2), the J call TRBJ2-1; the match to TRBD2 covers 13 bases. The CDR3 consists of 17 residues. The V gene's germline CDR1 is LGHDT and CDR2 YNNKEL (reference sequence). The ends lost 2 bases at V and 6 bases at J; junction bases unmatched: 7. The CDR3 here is CASSQLTRLAGGNEQFF. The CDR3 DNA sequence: TGTGCCAGCAGCCAACTAACCCGACTAGCGGGAGGCAATGAGCAGTTCTTC.

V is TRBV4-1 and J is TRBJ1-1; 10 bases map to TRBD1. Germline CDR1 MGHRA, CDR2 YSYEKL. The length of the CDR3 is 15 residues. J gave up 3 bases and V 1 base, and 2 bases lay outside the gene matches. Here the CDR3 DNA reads TGCGCCAGCAGCCAAGGGACAGGGGGGCACACTGAAGCTTTCTTT. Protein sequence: CASSQGTGGHTEAFF.

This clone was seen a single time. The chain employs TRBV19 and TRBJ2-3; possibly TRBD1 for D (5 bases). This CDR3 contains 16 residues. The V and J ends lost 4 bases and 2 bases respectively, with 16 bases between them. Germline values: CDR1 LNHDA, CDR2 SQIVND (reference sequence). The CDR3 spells CASSNIGDSYTDTQYF. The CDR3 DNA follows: TGTGCCAGTAGTAATATAGGTGACAGCTACACAGATACGCAGTATTTT.

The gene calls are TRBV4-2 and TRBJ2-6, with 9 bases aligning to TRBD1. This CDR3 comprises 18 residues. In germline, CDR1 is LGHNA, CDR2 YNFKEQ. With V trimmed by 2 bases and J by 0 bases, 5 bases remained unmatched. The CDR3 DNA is TGTGCCAGCAGCCAATCGGGACAGGGTCTCTCTGGGGCCAACGTCCTGACTTTC. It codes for CASSQSGQGLSGANVLTF.

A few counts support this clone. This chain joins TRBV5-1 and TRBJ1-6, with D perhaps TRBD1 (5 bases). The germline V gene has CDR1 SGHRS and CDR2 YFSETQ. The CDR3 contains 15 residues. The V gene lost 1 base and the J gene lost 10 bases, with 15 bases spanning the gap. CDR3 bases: TGCGCCAGCAGCTTGCTGGGCACGGAGGGGTCACCCCTCCACTTT. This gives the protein CASSLLGTEGSPLHF.

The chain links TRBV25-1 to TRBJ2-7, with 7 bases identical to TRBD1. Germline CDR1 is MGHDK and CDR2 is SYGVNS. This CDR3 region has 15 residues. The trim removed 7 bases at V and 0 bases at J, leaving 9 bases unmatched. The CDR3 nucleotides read TGTGCCAGCAAAAATACAGGGGACCCCTCCTACGAGCAGTACTTC. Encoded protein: CASKNTGDPSYEQYF.

CDR3 DNA sequence: TGCAGTGCTTTGGGGGGGGCTGCCTACAATGAGCAGTTCTTC. This gives the protein CSALGGAAYNEQFF. The chain employs TRBV29-1 and TRBJ2-1; D is perhaps TRBD2 (7 bases). Germline CDR1 is SQVTM and CDR2 is ANQGSEA. This CDR3 has 14 residues.

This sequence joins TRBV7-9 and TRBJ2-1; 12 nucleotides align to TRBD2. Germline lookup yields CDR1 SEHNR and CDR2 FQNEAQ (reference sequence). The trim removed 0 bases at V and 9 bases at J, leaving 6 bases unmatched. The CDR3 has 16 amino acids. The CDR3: CASSLASLAGGGEQFF. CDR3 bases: TGTGCCAGCAGCTTAGCGTCACTAGCGGGAGGAGGTGAGCAGTTCTTC.

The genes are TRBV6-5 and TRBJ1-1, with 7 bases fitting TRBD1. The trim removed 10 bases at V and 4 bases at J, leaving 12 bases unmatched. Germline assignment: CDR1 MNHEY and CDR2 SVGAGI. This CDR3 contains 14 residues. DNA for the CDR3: TGTGCCATCCACCTACCATCAGGGGGCACTGAAGCTTTCTTT. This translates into CAIHLPSGGTEAFF.